This T cell receptor beta chain was sequenced in a study of molecular identifiers for immune sequencing clone quantification. Background on the study: Replicates partitioned RNA from around 18,000 or 91,000 naive CD8 cells into five parts, sequencing four.

Sorting selected naive CD8 T cells with a CD8+CD4-CCR7+CD45RA+ phenotype. General study points: Highly expanded clone sizes could end up underestimated if a barcode were shared by identical TCR molecules. Clones above 20 RNA copies held over 98% of effector molecules, under 1% in naive cells.

TCRdb independently ran MiXCR on the PCR reads; one entry per CDR3 protein. The sample contains a few hundred thousand distinct CDR3 sequences, around 25% of which appear only once. From germline, CDR1 is MNHEY and CDR2 SMNVEV (reference sequence). The CDR3 length is 15 residues. V was pared by 0 bases and J by 3 bases, with 9 bases between. For this clonotype: No antigen is known for it.

This TCR derives from a human donor in good health. Some libraries in this study had Jurkat cell RNA spiked in. The V gene is TRBV27, the J gene TRBJ1-5; D is undetermined. The sequencing sample was made of naive CD8+ T cells from blood, with Jurkat cell RNA spiked in. This sample's subset: FACS-sorted CD8+CD4-CCR7+CD45RA+ naive T cells. CDR3 nucleotide sequence: TGTGCCAGCAGTTTATCGTCCGGTATCAATCAGCCCCAGCATTTT. Amino acids: CASSLSSGINQPQHF.